One sample yielded the 2 T cell receptor beta chains listed below, sequenced in a study of T cell repertoires in cytomegalovirus infection. TCRdb recomputed calls from the reads with MiXCR, one row per CDR3 protein. The sample lists about 600,000 distinct CDR3 sequences, approximately 24% occurring once. The material sequenced was CD8+ T cells from PBMCs. Receptors were obtained from a human donor in good health (CMV status not recorded). Some clones in this sample may be carry-over from other donors' samples.

This clonotype occurred many times. The chain combines TRBV6-6 with TRBJ2-7; 14 nucleotides agree with TRBD2. Trimming at V came to 4 bases and at J to 5 bases, leaving 4 bases not matched to a gene. The CDR3 totals 15 residues. The germline gives CDR1 MNHNY, CDR2 SVGAGI (reference sequence). CDR3 DNA sequence: TGTGCCAGCAGTTTGAAGACTAGCGGGGGGGACGAGCAGTACGTC. It is translated as CASSLKTSGGDEQYV.

As for this clonotype: It may be a read error: a sequence one base away is much more abundant. V and J are TRBV7-6 and TRBJ2-1; 10 bases are shared with TRBD1. In germline, CDR1 is SGHVS, CDR2 FNYEAQ. V shed 6 bases and J 7 bases; nucleotides not matched to a gene: 12. CDR3 length: 16 residues. The CDR3 protein is CASRPRDRGRNNEQFF. CDR3 nucleotides: TGTGCCAGCAGACCGCGGGACAGGGGTCGAAATAATGAGCAGTTCTTC. The full variable domain, completed using reference TRBV7-6 and TRBJ2-1, is GAGVSQSPRYKVTKRGQDVALRCDPISGHVSLYWYRQALGQGPEFLTYFNYEAQQDKSGLPNDRFSAERPEGSISTLTIQRTEQRDSAMYRCASRPRDRGRNNEQFFGPGTRLTVL.